Listed below are T cell receptor beta chains from one sample, sequenced in a study of identical twins. Via MiXCR, TCRdb re-called the 5' RACE reads, giving one row per CDR3 protein. The sample consists of a few hundred thousand distinct CDR3 sequences, 9.6% of them appearing once. This sample was shared with a second study, whose subject was yellow fever vaccine responses in identical twins.

Sequenced material: PBMCs. The receptor source for this set is a woman younger than 30 in good health. The CDR3 runs from the conserved cysteine through the conserved F or W. The D gene is left open where the match is weak. Clone sizes are given selectively: once, few, many, or a class where the clone is expanded.

j_call: TRBJ2-7
d_call: TRBD1
clone_size: few
v_call: TRBV14
cdr3_nt: TGTGCCAGCAGCCCCCGGGACAGTCCCTACGAGCAGTACTTC
cdr3_aa: CASSPRDSPYEQYF

j_call: TRBJ2-1
d_call: TRBD2
clone_size: many
v_call: TRBV5-1
cdr3_nt: TGCGCCAGCAGCTTGGAGGCGGGGGTCTCCTACAATGAGCAGTTCTTC
cdr3_aa: CASSLEAGVSYNEQFF

j_call: TRBJ2-7
d_call: .
clone_size: .
v_call: TRBV11-2
cdr3_nt: TGTGCCAGCGGTAAGCTAGAAGGCCCCGAGCAGTACTTC
cdr3_aa: CASGKLEGPEQYF

j_call: TRBJ2-1
d_call: .
clone_size: few
v_call: TRBV5-1
cdr3_nt: TGCGCCAGCAGCTTTGGGCTAGCCGCACCATCCAATGAGCAGTTCTTC
cdr3_aa: CASSFGLAAPSNEQFF

j_call: TRBJ2-5
d_call: .
clone_size: few
v_call: TRBV12-3/TRBV12-4
cdr3_nt: TGTGCCAGCAGTGGCGCTGGGCGAGAGACCCAGTACTTC
cdr3_aa: CASSGAGRETQYF

j_call: TRBJ2-7
d_call: TRBD2
clone_size: few
v_call: TRBV4-2
cdr3_nt: TGTGCCAGCAGCCAAGGGGGAGCGGGAGACCTATACGAGCAGTACTTC
cdr3_aa: CASSQGGAGDLYEQYF

j_call: TRBJ2-3
d_call: .
clone_size: .
v_call: TRBV24-1
cdr3_nt: TGTGCCACCAGTGATTATGGGACAGATACGCAGTATTTT
cdr3_aa: CATSDYGTDTQYF

j_call: TRBJ2-3
d_call: .
clone_size: few
v_call: TRBV12-3/TRBV12-4
cdr3_nt: .
cdr3_aa: CASSFGPGYTDTQYF

j_call: TRBJ2-2
d_call: TRBD1
clone_size: few
v_call: TRBV15
cdr3_nt: TGTGCCACCAGCAGAGATGACAGGGTTAACACCGGGGAGCTGTTTTTT
cdr3_aa: CATSRDDRVNTGELFF

j_call: TRBJ2-2
d_call: TRBD2
clone_size: many
v_call: TRBV6-5
cdr3_nt: TGTGCCAGCAGTTACTCGTCTCTAGCGGGGGGGCAGGGAGGCGGGGAGCTGTTTTTT
cdr3_aa: CASSYSSLAGGQGGGELFF

j_call: TRBJ2-7
d_call: .
clone_size: few
v_call: TRBV21-1
cdr3_nt: TGTGCCAGCAGCCAAGTCCACATCCTAATTTGCCCAGGGGTGAACGAGCAGTACTTC
cdr3_aa: CASSQVHILICPGVNEQYF

j_call: TRBJ2-5
d_call: TRBD2
clone_size: many
v_call: TRBV7-2
cdr3_nt: TGTGCCAGCAGCTGGGGACTAGCTGACCGGGAGACCCAGTACTTC
cdr3_aa: CASSWGLADRETQYF

j_call: TRBJ2-1
d_call: .
clone_size: .
v_call: TRBV6-5
cdr3_nt: TGTGCCAGCAGTTCCAGGACCCCCTGGGATGAGCAGTTCTTC
cdr3_aa: CASSSRTPWDEQFF

j_call: TRBJ2-1
d_call: .
clone_size: .
v_call: TRBV5-5
cdr3_nt: TGTGCCAGCAGCTCGCGCCCCAGGATCCCCTCCTACAATGAGCAGTTCTTC
cdr3_aa: CASSSRPRIPSYNEQFF

j_call: TRBJ1-5
d_call: .
clone_size: .
v_call: TRBV6-2/TRBV6-3
cdr3_nt: TGTGCCAGCAGCCAGGCCAGGGTAAGTGGCAATCAGCCCCAGCATTTT
cdr3_aa: CASSQARVSGNQPQHF

j_call: TRBJ2-7
d_call: TRBD2
clone_size: .
v_call: TRBV12-3/TRBV12-4
cdr3_nt: TGTGCCAGCACCCCGGGACTAGCGGAGGGCTACGAGCAGTACTTC
cdr3_aa: CASTPGLAEGYEQYF

j_call: TRBJ2-7
d_call: .
clone_size: few
v_call: TRBV20-1
cdr3_nt: TGCAGTGGGGAACTAGCCTCCTACGAGCAGTACTTC
cdr3_aa: CSGELASYEQYF

j_call: TRBJ1-2
d_call: TRBD1
clone_size: few
v_call: TRBV29-1
cdr3_nt: TGCAGCGCCGCCAATCTCGGGACAGCCGAGTATGGCTACACCTTC
cdr3_aa: CSAANLGTAEYGYTF

j_call: TRBJ2-2
d_call: .
clone_size: many
v_call: TRBV4-2
cdr3_nt: TGTGCCAGCAGCCCCATTCAGGCCGGCGGGGAGCTGTTTTTT
cdr3_aa: CASSPIQAGGELFF

j_call: TRBJ2-2
d_call: .
clone_size: many
v_call: TRBV6-1
cdr3_nt: TGTGCCAGCAGCCGAAAGGCGGACACCGGGGAGCTGTTTTTT
cdr3_aa: CASSRKADTGELFF

j_call: TRBJ2-1
d_call: TRBD1
clone_size: few
v_call: TRBV5-1
cdr3_nt: TGCGCCAGCAGCTTGATGTCGACAGGGTTTGCTAATGAGCAGTTCTTC
cdr3_aa: CASSLMSTGFANEQFF

j_call: TRBJ2-7
d_call: TRBD2
clone_size: .
v_call: TRBV6-2/TRBV6-3
cdr3_nt: TGTGCCAGCAGGGGAACTAGCGGGAGTCCCTACGAGCAGTACTTC
cdr3_aa: CASRGTSGSPYEQYF

j_call: TRBJ2-1
d_call: .
clone_size: .
v_call: TRBV11-3
cdr3_nt: TGTGCCAGCAGCCTAGGACAGACGAACAATGAGCAGTTCTTC
cdr3_aa: CASSLGQTNNEQFF

j_call: TRBJ2-6
d_call: .
clone_size: many
v_call: TRBV27
cdr3_nt: TGTGCCAGCAGCTTGAATCAACAGGTCCCTGGGGCCAACGTCCTGACTTTC
cdr3_aa: CASSLNQQVPGANVLTF

j_call: TRBJ2-7
d_call: TRBD2
clone_size: .
v_call: TRBV7-9
cdr3_nt: TGTGCCAGCAGCTCATTCGGGCGGGAGGCTTCCTACGAGCAGTACTTC
cdr3_aa: CASSSFGREASYEQYF

j_call: TRBJ2-7
d_call: .
clone_size: .
v_call: TRBV5-1
cdr3_nt: TGCGCCAGCAGCTTGGTCGGCGCCGCATACGAGCAGTACTTC
cdr3_aa: CASSLVGAAYEQYF

j_call: TRBJ2-1
d_call: TRBD1
clone_size: .
v_call: TRBV15
cdr3_nt: TGTGCCACCAGCAGTGGGGACAGGGGGCAGGGTGAGCAGTTCTTC
cdr3_aa: CATSSGDRGQGEQFF

j_call: TRBJ2-7
d_call: .
clone_size: many
v_call: TRBV5-1
cdr3_nt: TGCGCCAGCAGCTTGGGTCTGTCCAGCTCCTACGAGCAGTACTTC
cdr3_aa: CASSLGLSSSYEQYF

j_call: TRBJ2-7
d_call: TRBD1
clone_size: .
v_call: TRBV11-1
cdr3_nt: TGTGCCAGCAGCTTTCGTTCAGGGGGCTTCGGATACGAGCAGTACTTC
cdr3_aa: CASSFRSGGFGYEQYF

j_call: TRBJ2-3
d_call: TRBD2
clone_size: many
v_call: TRBV20-1
cdr3_nt: TGCAGTGCTCCCGGGACTAGCGGGAGCTACCGCACAGATACGCAGTATTTT
cdr3_aa: CSAPGTSGSYRTDTQYF

j_call: TRBJ2-7
d_call: .
clone_size: many
v_call: TRBV6-5
cdr3_nt: TGTGCCAGCATAGGCAGCTCCTACGAGCAGTACTTC
cdr3_aa: CASIGSSYEQYF

j_call: TRBJ2-1
d_call: TRBD2
clone_size: .
v_call: TRBV5-1
cdr3_nt: TGCGCCAGCAGCCTCTTGGCGGGAGAGACCTACAATGAGCAGTTCTTC
cdr3_aa: CASSLLAGETYNEQFF

j_call: TRBJ2-7
d_call: .
clone_size: many
v_call: TRBV4-3
cdr3_nt: TGCGCCAGCAGCCAGACGACAGGAAGCTACGAGCAGTACTTC
cdr3_aa: CASSQTTGSYEQYF

j_call: TRBJ1-5
d_call: .
clone_size: .
v_call: TRBV7-9
cdr3_nt: TGTGCCAGCCAAGGGGCGGGGGGCGGTCAGCCCCAGCATTTT
cdr3_aa: CASQGAGGGQPQHF

j_call: TRBJ2-1
d_call: .
clone_size: many
v_call: TRBV14
cdr3_nt: TGTGCCAGCAGCCTTGGAAAATGGTACAATGAGCAGTTCTTC
cdr3_aa: CASSLGKWYNEQFF

j_call: TRBJ2-3
d_call: TRBD2
clone_size: many
v_call: TRBV7-9
cdr3_nt: TGTGCCAGCAGCGCTGCTAGCGGGGTTACAGATACGCAGTATTTT
cdr3_aa: CASSAASGVTDTQYF

j_call: TRBJ1-2
d_call: TRBD1
clone_size: many
v_call: TRBV12-3/TRBV12-4
cdr3_nt: TGTGCCAGCAGACCAGAGGAGGGGGCGCGTGGCTACACCTTC
cdr3_aa: CASRPEEGARGYTF

j_call: TRBJ2-3
d_call: .
clone_size: few
v_call: TRBV9
cdr3_nt: TGTGCCAGCAGCGCGGGGGGCGGCTCCACAGATACGCAGTATTTT
cdr3_aa: CASSAGGGSTDTQYF

j_call: TRBJ2-1
d_call: .
clone_size: many
v_call: TRBV18
cdr3_nt: TGTGCCAGCTCAGGGGCAGGGGGACTCCGCGAATCCTACAATGAGCAGTTCTTC
cdr3_aa: CASSGAGGLRESYNEQFF

j_call: TRBJ2-7
d_call: .
clone_size: .
v_call: TRBV6-1
cdr3_nt: TGTGCCAGCAGCCCATTATCAGGATTCTACGAGCAGTACTTC
cdr3_aa: CASSPLSGFYEQYF

j_call: TRBJ2-3
d_call: .
clone_size: .
v_call: TRBV27
cdr3_nt: TGTGCCAGCAGCCCGGAGTGGAGCACAGATACGCAGTATTTT
cdr3_aa: CASSPEWSTDTQYF

j_call: TRBJ1-5
d_call: .
clone_size: .
v_call: TRBV5-1
cdr3_nt: TGCGCCAGCAGCTTGGGGATCGGACAGCCCCAGCATTTT
cdr3_aa: CASSLGIGQPQHF